Given below is one TCR beta chain in context. Antigen unknown. TCRdb used MiXCR to reprocess the RACE reads, holding one entry per CDR3 protein. The table has approximately 80,000 distinct CDR3 sequences, approximately 10% seen once; the top ten hold roughly 2.4%. This record comes from a study of human T cells and chemical hapten exposure. Findings and limits, study-wide: Sensitization with DPC brought no change to TCRs above 1 in 1000 in frequency.

Indicated time point: patch test 2, 6 weeks after DPC sensitization. Treatment in this sample: therapeutic diphenylcyclopropenone sensitization with weekly scalp DPC. Germline CDR1 reads ENHRY; CDR2 reads SYGVKD. CDR3 length: 15 residues. V lost 2 bases and J lost 1, with 11 bases in between. This rearrangement joins TRBV10-3 to TRBJ1-1; D uncertain. Sequenced here: whole blood, sampled in connection with sensitization to the hapten diphenylcyclopropenone (DPC). The sequence was collected from a woman aged 30 to 39 with alopecia areata. Some clones in this sample may be carry-over from other donors' samples. CDR3 sequence reads: CAISEVWGRNTEAFF. The CDR3 region has the DNA TGTGCCATCAGTGAGGTCTGGGGTAGGAACACTGAAGCTTTCTTT.